This TCR beta chain emerged from a study of blood T cell repertoires in COVID-19. Overall study context: Specimens from acute and convalescent COVID-19 originated in the United States, Italy and Spain. Nucleic acid was either cDNA or gDNA, and it came from T cells, B-cell-depleted T cells, or PBMCs.

The V end lost 5 bases, the J end lost 7 bases, and 16 bases lay between the germline ends. The CDR3 length is 14 residues. Germline-derived CDR1 and CDR2 are SGHTA and FQGNSA. The protocol was immunoSEQ multiplex PCR, while the TCRdb copy is restricted to in-frame clones and leaves out a portion. The sample shows roughly 100,000 clones, around 84% of them seen only once. Sequences were obtained from peripheral blood. The TCR sequence derives from a human donor in a cohort sampled during active COVID-19. J is TRBJ2-3 and V is TRBV7-2; perhaps TRBD2 as D (5 bases). CDR3 nucleotides: TGTGCCAGCAGCCCGGGATCAGTGGGGTATACGCAGTATTTT. It translates to CASSPGSVGYTQYF.